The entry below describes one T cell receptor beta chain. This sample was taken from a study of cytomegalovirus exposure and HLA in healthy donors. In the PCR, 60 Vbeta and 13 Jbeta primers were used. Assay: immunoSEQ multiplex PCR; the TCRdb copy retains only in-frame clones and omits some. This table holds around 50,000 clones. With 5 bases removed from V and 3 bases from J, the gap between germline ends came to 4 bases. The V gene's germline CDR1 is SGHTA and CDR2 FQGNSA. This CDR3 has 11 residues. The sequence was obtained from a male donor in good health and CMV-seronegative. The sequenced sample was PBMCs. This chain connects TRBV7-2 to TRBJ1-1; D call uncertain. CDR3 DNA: TGTGCCAGCAGCCCTTACACTGAAGCTTTCTTT. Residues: CASSPYTEAFF.